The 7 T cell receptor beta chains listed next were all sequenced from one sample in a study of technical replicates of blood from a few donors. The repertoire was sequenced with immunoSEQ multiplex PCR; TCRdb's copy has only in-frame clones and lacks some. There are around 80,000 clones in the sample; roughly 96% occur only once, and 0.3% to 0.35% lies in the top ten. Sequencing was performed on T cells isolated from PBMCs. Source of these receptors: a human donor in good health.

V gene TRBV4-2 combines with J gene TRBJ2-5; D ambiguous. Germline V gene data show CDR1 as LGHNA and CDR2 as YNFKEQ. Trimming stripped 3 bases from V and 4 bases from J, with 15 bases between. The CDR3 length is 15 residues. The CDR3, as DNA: TGTGCCAGCAGCCAGGCCTCACCCTTTCGAGAGACCCAGTACTTC. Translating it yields CASSQASPFRETQYF.

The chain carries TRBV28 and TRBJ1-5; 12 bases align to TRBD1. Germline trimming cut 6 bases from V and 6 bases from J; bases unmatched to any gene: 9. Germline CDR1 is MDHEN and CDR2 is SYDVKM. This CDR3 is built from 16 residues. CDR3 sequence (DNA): TGTGCCAGCAGCCGAGGGACAGGGGGCTTCACTCAGCCCCAGCATTTT. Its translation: CASSRGTGGFTQPQHF.

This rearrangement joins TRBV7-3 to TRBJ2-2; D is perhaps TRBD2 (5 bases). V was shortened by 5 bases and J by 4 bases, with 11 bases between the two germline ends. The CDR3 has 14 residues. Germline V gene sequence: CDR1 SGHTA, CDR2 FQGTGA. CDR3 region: CASSPISGTGELFF. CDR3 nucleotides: TGTGCCAGCAGCCCCATCAGCGGCACCGGGGAGCTGTTTTTT.

CDR3 DNA: TGTGCCAGCAGCTTAGGCCCTCTAGCATACAGCACAGATACGCAGTATTTT. Protein sequence: CASSLGPLAYSTDTQYF. J is TRBJ2-3 and V is TRBV7-6, with D possibly TRBD2 on 5 matching bases. This CDR3 comprises 17 residues. Germline CDR1 is SGHVS and CDR2 is FNYEAQ. With 1 base removed from V and 0 bases from J, the gap between germline ends came to 14 bases.

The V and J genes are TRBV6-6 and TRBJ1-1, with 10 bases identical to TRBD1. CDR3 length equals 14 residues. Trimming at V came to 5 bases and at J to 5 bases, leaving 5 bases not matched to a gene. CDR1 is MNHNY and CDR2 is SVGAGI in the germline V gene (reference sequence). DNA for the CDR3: TGTGCCAGCAGTGCCGGGACAGGGGTAACTGAAGCTTTCTTT. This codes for CASSAGTGVTEAFF.

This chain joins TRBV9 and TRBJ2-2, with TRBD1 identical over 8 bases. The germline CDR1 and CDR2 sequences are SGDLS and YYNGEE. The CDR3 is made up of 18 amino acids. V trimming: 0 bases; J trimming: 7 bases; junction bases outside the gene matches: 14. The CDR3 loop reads CASSVGTLGQGALGELFF. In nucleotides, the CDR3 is TGTGCCAGCAGCGTAGGAACCCTCGGGCAGGGGGCCCTCGGGGAGCTGTTTTTT.

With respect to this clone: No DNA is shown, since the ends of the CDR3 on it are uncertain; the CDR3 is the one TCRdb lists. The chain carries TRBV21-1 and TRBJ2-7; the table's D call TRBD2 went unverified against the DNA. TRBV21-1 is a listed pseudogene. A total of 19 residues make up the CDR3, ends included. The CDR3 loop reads CASSKGGLGKVAEGAEQYF.